This T cell receptor (beta chain) was retrieved from a study of CD8+ T cells in alopecia areata. The study's findings and limits: The study also sequences resident alphabeta T cells of normal skin in scalp samples.

Treatment in this sample: oral pan-JAK inhibitor, 5-10 mg twice daily. Sorting of PBMCs yielded the CD4+ and CD8+ T cells. Note on this clone: Its antigen is as yet unknown.

The authors extracted RNA and reverse transcribed it into cDNA as the sequencing template. TCRdb keeps only in-frame clones here, not all; method: immunoSEQ multiplex PCR. The data contain around 120,000 clones, more than 45% of them singletons. The sample was CD4+ T cells sorted from blood, taken at week 4, from a patient treated with tofacitinib. The clonotype originates from a human donor with alopecia areata.

CDR3 in DNA: TGTGCCAGCAGCCTAGACAGCCCGAACACTGAAGCTTTCTTT. Its translation is CASSLDSPNTEAFF. This rearrangement joins TRBV6-5 to TRBJ1-1; perhaps TRBD1 as D (5 bases). CDR1 is MNHEY, CDR2 SVGAGI, per germline. The germline V and J ends were trimmed by 6 bases and 1 base, with 12 bases remaining between them. The CDR3 runs 14 residues.